This T cell receptor (beta chain) is from a study of blood T cell repertoires in COVID-19. Study information: Acute and convalescent COVID-19 samples came from the United States, Italy and Spain. T cells, B-cell-depleted T cells, or PBMCs provided the cDNA or gDNA that served as material.

As processed by the authors: It was from reference gene primer amplification that nucleated cell counts were estimated. The repertoire was sequenced with immunoSEQ multiplex PCR; TCRdb's copy has only in-frame clones and lacks some. V and J calls and clone size are those listed in that table; D and trimming were worked out from the DNA. The table has about 80,000 clones, roughly 88% seen once. The trim removed 5 bases at V and 7 bases at J, leaving 15 bases unmatched. Germline V gene sequence: CDR1 SQVTM, CDR2 ANQGSEA. The CDR3 loop spans 18 amino acids. The TCR was taken from an elderly woman with acute or convalescent COVID-19. Sequenced input: peripheral blood. The rearrangement uses TRBV29-1 and TRBJ2-3; 16 bases align to TRBD2. CDR3 amino acids: CSVTPGTSGGVVGNTQYF. The CDR3 DNA reads TGCAGCGTTACCCCCGGGACTAGCGGGGGGGTTGTCGGAAATACGCAGTATTTT.